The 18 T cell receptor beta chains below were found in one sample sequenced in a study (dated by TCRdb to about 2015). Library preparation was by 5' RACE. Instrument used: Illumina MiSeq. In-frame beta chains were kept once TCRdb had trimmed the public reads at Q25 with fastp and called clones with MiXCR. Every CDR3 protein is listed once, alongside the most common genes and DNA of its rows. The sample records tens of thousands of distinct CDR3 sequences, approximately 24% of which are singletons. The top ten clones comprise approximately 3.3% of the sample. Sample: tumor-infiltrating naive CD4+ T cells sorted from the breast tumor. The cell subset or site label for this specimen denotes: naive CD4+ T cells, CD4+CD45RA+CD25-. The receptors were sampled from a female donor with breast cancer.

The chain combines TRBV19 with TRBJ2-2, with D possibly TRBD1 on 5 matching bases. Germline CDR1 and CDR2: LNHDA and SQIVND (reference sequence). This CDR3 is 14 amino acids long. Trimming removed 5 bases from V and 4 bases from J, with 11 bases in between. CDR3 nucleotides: TGTGCCAGTAGTTCCGACAGAGCCACCGGGGAGCTGTTTTTT. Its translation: CASSSDRATGELFF.

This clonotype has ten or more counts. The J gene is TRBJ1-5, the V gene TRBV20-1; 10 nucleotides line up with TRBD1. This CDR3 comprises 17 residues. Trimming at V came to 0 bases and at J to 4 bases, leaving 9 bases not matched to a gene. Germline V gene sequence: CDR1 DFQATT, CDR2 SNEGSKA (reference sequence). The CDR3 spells CSARDPRQGASNQPQHF. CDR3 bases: TGCAGTGCTAGAGATCCAAGACAGGGGGCTTCTAATCAGCCCCAGCATTTT.

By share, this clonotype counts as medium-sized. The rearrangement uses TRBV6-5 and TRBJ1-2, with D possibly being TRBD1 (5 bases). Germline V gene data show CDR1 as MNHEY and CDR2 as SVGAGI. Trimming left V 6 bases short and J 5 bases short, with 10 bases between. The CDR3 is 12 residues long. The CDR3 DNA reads TGTGCCAGCAGGCAGGGATTATATGGCTACACCTTC. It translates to CASRQGLYGYTF.

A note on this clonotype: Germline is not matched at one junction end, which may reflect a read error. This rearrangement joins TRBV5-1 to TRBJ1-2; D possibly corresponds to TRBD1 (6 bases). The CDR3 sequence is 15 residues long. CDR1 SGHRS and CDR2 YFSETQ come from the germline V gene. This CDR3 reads CASSPAVGGRGGYTF. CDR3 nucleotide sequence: TGCGCCAGCAGCCCGGCGGTCGGGGGGCGCGGTGGCTACACTTTC.

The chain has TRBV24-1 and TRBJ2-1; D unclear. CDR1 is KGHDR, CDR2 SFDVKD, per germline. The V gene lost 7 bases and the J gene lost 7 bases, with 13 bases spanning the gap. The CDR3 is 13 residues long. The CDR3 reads CATSYVVGNEQFF. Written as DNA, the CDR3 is TGTGCCACCAGCTATGTAGTAGGGAATGAGCAGTTCTTC.

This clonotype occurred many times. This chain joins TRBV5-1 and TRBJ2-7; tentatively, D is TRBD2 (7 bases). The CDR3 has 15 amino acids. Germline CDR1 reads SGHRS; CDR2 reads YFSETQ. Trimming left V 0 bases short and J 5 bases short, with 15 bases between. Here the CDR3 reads CASSLALRGGHEQYF. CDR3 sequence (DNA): TGCGCCAGCAGCTTGGCCCTCCGCGGGGGCCACGAGCAGTACTTC.

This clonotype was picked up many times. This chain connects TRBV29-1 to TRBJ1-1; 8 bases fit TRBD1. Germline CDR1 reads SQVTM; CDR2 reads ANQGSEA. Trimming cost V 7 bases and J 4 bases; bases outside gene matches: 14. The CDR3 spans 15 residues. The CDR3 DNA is TGCAGCGCGGCAGATCTCAGGGGGCAGGGCACTGAAGCTTTCTTT. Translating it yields CSAADLRGQGTEAFF.

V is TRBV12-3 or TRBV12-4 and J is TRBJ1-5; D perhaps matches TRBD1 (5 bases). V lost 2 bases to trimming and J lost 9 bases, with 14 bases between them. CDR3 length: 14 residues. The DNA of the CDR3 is TGTGCCAGCAGTTTAAGGGGCCACCGTCGGCCCCAGCATTTT. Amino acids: CASSLRGHRRPQHF.

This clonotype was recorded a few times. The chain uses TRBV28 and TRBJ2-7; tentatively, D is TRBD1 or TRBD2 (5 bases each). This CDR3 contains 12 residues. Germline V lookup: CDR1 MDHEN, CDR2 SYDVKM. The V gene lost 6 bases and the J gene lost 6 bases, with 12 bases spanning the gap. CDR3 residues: CASRPGRLEQYF. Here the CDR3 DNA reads TGTGCCAGCAGGCCGGGACGGCTCGAGCAGTACTTC.

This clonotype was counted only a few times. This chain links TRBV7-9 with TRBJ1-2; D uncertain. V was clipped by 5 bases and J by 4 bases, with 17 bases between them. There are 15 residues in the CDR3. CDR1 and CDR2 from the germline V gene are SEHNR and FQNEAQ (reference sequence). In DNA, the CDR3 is TGTGCCAGCAGCCCGCCAGACTTACCCGGCTATGGCTACACCTTC. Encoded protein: CASSPPDLPGYGYTF.

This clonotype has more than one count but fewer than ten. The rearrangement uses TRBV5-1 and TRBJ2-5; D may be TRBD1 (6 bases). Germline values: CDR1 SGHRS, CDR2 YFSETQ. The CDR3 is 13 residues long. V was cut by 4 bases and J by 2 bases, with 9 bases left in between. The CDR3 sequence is CASSVRGQETQYF. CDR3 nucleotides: TGCGCCAGCAGCGTGAGGGGGCAAGAGACCCAGTACTTC.

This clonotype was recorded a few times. The CDR3: CATSVGPDTQYF. CDR3 DNA sequence: TGTGCCACCAGTGTCGGGCCAGATACGCAGTATTTT. This chain uses TRBV24-1 with TRBJ2-3; no reliable D call. V lost 5 bases and J 4 bases, leaving 6 bases between the germline ends. Looked up from germline, CDR1 is KGHDR and CDR2 is SFDVKD. This CDR3 comprises 12 residues.

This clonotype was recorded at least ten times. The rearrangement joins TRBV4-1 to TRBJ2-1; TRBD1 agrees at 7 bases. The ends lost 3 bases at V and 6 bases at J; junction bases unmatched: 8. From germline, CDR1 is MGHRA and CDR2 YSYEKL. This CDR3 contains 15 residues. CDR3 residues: CASSHANRDSNEQFF. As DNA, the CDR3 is TGCGCCAGCAGCCACGCGAACCGGGACAGCAATGAGCAGTTCTTC.

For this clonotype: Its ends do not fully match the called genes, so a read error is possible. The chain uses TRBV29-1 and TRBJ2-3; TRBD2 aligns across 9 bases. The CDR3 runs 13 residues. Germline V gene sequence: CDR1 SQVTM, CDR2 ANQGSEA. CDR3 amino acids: CSVGGRATDTQNF. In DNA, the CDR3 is TGCAGCGTTGGCGGGAGGGCCACAGATACGCAGAATTTT.

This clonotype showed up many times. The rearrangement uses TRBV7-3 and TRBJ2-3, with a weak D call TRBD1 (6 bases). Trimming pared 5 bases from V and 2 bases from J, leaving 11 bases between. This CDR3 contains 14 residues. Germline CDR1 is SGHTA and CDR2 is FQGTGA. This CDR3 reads CASSDTGFTDTQYF. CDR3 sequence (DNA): TGTGCCAGCAGCGACACAGGGTTCACAGATACGCAGTATTTT.

The chain's CDR3 is CASSRSGAIQYF. DNA of the CDR3: TGTGCCAGCAGCCGCTCCGGGGCCATTCAGTACTTC. The V gene is TRBV28, the J gene TRBJ2-4, with D possibly being TRBD1 or TRBD2 (5 bases each). This CDR3 has 12 residues. Trimming removed 6 bases at V and 9 bases at J, with 12 bases between. Looked up from germline, CDR1 is MDHEN and CDR2 is SYDVKM.

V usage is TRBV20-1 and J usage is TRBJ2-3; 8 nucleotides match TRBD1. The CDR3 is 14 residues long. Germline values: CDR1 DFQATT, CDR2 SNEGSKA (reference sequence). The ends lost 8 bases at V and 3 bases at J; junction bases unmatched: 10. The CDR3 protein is CSPNGQGSTDTQYF. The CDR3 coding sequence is TGCAGTCCCAACGGACAGGGAAGTACAGATACGCAGTATTTT.

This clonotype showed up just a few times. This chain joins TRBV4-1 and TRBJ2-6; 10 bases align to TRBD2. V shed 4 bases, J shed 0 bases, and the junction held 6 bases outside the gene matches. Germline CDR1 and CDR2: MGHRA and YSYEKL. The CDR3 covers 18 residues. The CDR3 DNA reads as TGCGCCAGCAGCCCCGGACTAGCGGCGATCTCTGGGGCCAACGTCCTGACTTTC. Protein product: CASSPGLAAISGANVLTF.